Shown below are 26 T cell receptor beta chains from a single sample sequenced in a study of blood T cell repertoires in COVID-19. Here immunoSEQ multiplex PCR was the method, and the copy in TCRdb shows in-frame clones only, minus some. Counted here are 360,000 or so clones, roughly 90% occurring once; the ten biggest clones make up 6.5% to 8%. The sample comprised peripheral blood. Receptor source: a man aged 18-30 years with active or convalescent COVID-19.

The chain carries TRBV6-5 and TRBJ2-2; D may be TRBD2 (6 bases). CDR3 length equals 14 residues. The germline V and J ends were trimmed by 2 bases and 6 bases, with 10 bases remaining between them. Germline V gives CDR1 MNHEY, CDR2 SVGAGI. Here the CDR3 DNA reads TGTGCCAGCAGTTACGGAGGGACGGCCGGGGAGCTGTTTTTT. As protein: CASSYGGTAGELFF.

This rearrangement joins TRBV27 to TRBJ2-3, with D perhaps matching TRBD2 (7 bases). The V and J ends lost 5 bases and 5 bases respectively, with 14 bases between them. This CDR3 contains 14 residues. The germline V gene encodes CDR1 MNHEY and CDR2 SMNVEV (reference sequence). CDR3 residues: CASSTGGHGDTQYF. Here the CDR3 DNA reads TGTGCCAGCAGTACCGGGGGGCATGGAGATACGCAGTATTTT.

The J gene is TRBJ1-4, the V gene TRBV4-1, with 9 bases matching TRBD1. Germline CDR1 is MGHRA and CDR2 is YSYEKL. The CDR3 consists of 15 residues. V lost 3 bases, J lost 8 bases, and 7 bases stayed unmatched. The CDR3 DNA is TGCGCCAGCAGCCACCCGGGACAGGGTTACGAAAAACTGTTTTTT. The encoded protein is CASSHPGQGYEKLFF.

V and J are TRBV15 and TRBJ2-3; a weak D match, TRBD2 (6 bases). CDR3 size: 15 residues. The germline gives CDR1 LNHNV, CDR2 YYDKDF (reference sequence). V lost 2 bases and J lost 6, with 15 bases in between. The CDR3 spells CATSRNGPSVDTQYF. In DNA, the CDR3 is TGTGCCACCAGCAGAAACGGTCCTAGCGTGGATACGCAGTATTTT.

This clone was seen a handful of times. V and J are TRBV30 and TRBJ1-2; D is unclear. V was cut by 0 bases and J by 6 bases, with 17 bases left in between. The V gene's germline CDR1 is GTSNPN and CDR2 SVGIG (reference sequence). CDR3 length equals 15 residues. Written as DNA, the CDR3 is TGTGCCTGGAGTGTAAATAGACGGGGAGATGATGGCTACACCTTC. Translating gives CAWSVNRRGDDGYTF.

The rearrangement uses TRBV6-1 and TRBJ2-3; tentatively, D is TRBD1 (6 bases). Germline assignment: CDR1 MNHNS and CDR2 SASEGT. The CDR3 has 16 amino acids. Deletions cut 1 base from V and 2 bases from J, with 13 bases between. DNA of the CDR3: TGTGCCAGCAGTGAAGGTTCGAGGGGGTTCACAGATACGCAGTATTTT. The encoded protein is CASSEGSRGFTDTQYF.

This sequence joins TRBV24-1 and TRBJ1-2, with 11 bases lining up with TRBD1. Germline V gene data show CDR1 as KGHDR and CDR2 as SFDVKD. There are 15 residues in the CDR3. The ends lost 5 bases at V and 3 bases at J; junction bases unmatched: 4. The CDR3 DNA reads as TGTGCCACCAGTGCCCCGGGACAGGGGGACTATGGCTACACCTTC. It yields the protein CATSAPGQGDYGYTF.

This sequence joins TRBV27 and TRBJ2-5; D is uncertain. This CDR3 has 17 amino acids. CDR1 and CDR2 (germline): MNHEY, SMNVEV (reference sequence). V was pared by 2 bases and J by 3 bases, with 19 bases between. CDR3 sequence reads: CASSLDLRSLRKETQYF. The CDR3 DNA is TGTGCCAGCAGTTTAGATTTGAGGAGTTTGCGGAAAGAGACCCAGTACTTC.

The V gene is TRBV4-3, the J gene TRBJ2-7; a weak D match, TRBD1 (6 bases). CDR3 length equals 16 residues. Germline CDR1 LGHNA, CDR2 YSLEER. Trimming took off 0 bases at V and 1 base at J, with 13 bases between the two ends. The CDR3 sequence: CASSQDRTGPSYEQYF. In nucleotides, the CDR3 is TGCGCCAGCAGCCAAGATCGCACAGGGCCGTCCTACGAGCAGTACTTC.

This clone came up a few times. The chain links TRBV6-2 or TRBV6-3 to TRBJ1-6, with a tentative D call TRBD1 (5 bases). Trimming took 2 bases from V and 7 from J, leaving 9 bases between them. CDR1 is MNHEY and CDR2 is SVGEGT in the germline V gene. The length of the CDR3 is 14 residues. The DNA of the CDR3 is TGTGCCAGCAGTTACATGGCAGGGAATTCACCCCTCCACTTT. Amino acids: CASSYMAGNSPLHF.

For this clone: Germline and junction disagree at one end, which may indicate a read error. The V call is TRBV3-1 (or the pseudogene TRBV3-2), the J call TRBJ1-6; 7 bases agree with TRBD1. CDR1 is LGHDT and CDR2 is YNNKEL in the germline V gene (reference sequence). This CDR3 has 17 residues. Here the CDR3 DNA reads TGTGCCAGCAGTCAAGATATTGGGACAGTTTATAATTCACCCCTCCACTTT. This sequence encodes CASSQDIGTVYNSPLHF.

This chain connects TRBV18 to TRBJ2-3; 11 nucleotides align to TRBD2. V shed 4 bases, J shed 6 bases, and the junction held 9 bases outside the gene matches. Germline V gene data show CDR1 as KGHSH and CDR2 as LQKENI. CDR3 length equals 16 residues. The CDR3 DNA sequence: TGTGCCAGCTCACAGACTAGCGGGGAGTTCGCGGATACGCAGTATTTT. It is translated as CASSQTSGEFADTQYF.

CDR3 sequence: CASSPHAGGQETQYF. CDR3 DNA sequence: TGTGCCAGCAGCCCACATGCGGGGGGGCAAGAGACCCAGTACTTC. The chain employs TRBV3-1 (or the pseudogene TRBV3-2) and TRBJ2-5; 9 bases agree with TRBD2. Germline trimming cut 4 bases from V and 2 bases from J; bases unmatched to any gene: 5. Per the germline V gene, CDR1 is LGHDT and CDR2 is YNNKEL (reference sequence). The CDR3 length is 15 residues.

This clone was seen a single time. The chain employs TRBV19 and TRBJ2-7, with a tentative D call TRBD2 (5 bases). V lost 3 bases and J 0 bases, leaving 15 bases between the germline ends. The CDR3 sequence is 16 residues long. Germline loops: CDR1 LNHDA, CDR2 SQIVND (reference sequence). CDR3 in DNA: TGTGCCAGTAGTATCCAGGCGGGCGCCATCTCCTACGAGCAGTACTTC. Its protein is CASSIQAGAISYEQYF. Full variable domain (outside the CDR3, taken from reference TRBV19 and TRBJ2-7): DGGITQSPKYLFRKEGQNVTLSCEQNLNHDAMYWYRQDPGQGLRLIYYSQIVNDFQKGDIAEGYSVSREKKESFPLTVTSAQKNPTAFYLCASSIQAGAISYEQYFGPGTRLTVT.

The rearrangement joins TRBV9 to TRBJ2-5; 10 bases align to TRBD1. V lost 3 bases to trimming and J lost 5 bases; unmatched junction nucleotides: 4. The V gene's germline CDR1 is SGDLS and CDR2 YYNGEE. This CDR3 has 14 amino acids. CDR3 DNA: TGTGCCAGCAGCGGGACAGGGGGGCGGGAGACCCAGTACTTC. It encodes CASSGTGGRETQYF.

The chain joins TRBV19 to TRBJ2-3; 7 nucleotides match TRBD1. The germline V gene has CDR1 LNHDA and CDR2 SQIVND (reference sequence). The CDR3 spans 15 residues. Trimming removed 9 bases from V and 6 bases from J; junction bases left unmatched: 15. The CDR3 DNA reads TGTGCCAGCCGATCGACAGGGCGAAATCGGGATACGCAGTATTTT. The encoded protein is CASRSTGRNRDTQYF.

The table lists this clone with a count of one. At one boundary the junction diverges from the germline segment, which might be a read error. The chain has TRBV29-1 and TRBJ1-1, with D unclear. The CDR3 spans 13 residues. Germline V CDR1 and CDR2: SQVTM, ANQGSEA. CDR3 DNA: TGCAGCGTGGAAGGTGAGGGCCGGGGTTGGGCTTTCTTT. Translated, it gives CSVEGEGRGWAFF.

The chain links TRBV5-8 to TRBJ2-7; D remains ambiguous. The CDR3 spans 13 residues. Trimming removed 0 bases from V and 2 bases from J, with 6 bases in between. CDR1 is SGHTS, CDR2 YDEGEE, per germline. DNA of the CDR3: TGTGCCAGCAGCTTGGACACCACCTACGAGCAGTACTTC. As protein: CASSLDTTYEQYF. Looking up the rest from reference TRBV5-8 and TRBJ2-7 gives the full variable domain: EAGVTQSPTHLIKTRGQQATLRCSPISGHTSVYWYQQALGLGLQFLLWYDEGEERNRGNFPPRFSGRQFPNYSSELNVNALELEDSALYLCASSLDTTYEQYFGPGTRLTVT.

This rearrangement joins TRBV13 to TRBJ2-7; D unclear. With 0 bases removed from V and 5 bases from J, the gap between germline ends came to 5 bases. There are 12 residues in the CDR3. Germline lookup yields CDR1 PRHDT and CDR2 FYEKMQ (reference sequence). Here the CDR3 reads CASSLGLDEQYF. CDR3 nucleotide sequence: TGTGCCAGCAGCTTAGGCCTAGACGAGCAGTACTTC. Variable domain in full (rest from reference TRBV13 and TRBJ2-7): AAGVIQSPRHLIKEKRETATLKCYPIPRHDTVYWYQQGPGQDPQFLISFYEKMQSDKGSIPDRFSAQQFSDYHSELNMSSLELGDSALYFCASSLGLDEQYFGPGTRLTVT.

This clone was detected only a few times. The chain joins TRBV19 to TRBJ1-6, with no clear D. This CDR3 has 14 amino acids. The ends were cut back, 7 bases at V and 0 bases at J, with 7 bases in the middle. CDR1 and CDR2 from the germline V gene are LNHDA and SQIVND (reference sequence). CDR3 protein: CASTFSSYNSPLHF. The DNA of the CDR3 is TGTGCCAGTACCTTCAGCTCCTATAATTCACCCCTCCACTTT. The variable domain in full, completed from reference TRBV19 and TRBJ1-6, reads DGGITQSPKYLFRKEGQNVTLSCEQNLNHDAMYWYRQDPGQGLRLIYYSQIVNDFQKGDIAEGYSVSREKKESFPLTVTSAQKNPTAFYLCASTFSSYNSPLHFGNGTRLTVT.

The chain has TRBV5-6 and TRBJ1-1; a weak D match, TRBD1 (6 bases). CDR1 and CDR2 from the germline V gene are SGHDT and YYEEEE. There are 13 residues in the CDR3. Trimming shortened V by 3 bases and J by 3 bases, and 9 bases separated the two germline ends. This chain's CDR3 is CASSSNRDTEAFF. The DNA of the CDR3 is TGTGCCAGCAGCTCTAACAGGGACACTGAAGCTTTCTTT.

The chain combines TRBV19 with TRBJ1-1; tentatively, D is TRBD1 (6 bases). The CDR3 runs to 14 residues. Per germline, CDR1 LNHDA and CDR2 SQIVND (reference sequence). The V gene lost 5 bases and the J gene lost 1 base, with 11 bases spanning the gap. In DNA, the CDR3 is TGTGCCAGTAGTGTTCAGGGGTGGAACACTGAAGCTTTCTTT. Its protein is CASSVQGWNTEAFF. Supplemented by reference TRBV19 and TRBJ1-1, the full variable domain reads DGGITQSPKYLFRKEGQNVTLSCEQNLNHDAMYWYRQDPGQGLRLIYYSQIVNDFQKGDIAEGYSVSREKKESFPLTVTSAQKNPTAFYLCASSVQGWNTEAFFGQGTRLTVV.

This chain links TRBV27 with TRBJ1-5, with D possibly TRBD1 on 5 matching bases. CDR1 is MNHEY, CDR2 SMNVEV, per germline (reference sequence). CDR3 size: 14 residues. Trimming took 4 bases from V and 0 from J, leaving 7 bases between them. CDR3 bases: TGTGCCAGCAGTTCCCAGGGTAGCAATCAGCCCCAGCATTTT. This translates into CASSSQGSNQPQHF.

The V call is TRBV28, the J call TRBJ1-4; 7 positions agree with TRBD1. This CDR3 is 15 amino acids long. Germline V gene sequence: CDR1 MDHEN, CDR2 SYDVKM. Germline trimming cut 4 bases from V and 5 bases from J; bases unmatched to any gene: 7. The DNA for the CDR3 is TGTGCCAGCAGTTGGGCAGGGGGTTCCAATGAAAAACTGTTTTTT. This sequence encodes CASSWAGGSNEKLFF.

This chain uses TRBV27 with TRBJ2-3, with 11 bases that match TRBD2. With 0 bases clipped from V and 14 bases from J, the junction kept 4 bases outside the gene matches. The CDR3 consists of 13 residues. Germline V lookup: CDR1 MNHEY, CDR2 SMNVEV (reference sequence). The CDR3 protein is CASSLSLAGVWYF. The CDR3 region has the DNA TGTGCCAGCAGTTTATCACTAGCGGGAGTTTGGTATTTT.

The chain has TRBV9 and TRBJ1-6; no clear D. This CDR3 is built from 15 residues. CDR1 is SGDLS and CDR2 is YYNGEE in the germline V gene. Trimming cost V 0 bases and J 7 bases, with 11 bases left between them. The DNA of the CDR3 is TGTGCCAGCAGCGTAGGTTTTCGGGGAAATTCACCCCTCCACTTT. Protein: CASSVGFRGNSPLHF.